This T cell receptor (beta chain) was captured by sequencing in a study of blood T cell repertoires in COVID-19 (dated by TCRdb to the early 2020s). A note on the overall study: Collaborator samples came from the United States, Italy and Spain and covered acute and convalescent phases of COVID-19. The repertoires were made available in a free public database intended to serve as a resource for research on the immune response to SARS-CoV-2. The dataset comprised deeply sampled blood TCRbeta repertoires from subjects exposed to, actively infected with, or recovered from COVID-19. Sample metadata almost always included a de-identified subject ID, COVID-19 status, age in years and sex. The samples were drawn from two sources: the first 160 participants of the ongoing ImmuneRACE study, and 1,254 subjects contributed by 6 global collaborators. Where available, HLA class I and class II types were obtained from metadata supplied by the sample provider rather than from assay-based typing. The material from the prospective study consisted of cDNA or gDNA derived from T cells, B-cell-depleted T cells, or PBMCs. Broader findings and caveats from the paper: Clinical and demographic metadata were provided uncurated, with the amount varying by source and participant.

TCRbeta CDR3 regions were amplified from genomic DNA by means of the immunoSEQ Assay, a bias-controlled multiplex PCR. The authors processed their data as follows. The number of nucleated cells in each sample was estimated from the amplification of reference gene primers within the assay. To quantify the absolute abundance of each unique TCRbeta CDR3 rearrangement, sequence reads were collapsed and filtered. For each sample, productive Simpson clonality was calculated as the square root of Simpson's diversity index over productive rearrangements. TCRdb's version of the immuneACCESS table is confined to in-frame rearrangements and falls short of the full clone set. An unresolved V gene accounts for under half of the shortfall where checked; the remainder is of unknown origin. That table is the source of V, J and clone size, and D and trimming were worked out from the DNA. Present in this sample are 200,000 to 300,000 clones, 80% to 85% of which were seen just once. The ten largest account for around 4% of the sample.

Each collaborating institution followed its own protocols to collect whole blood in K2EDTA tubes. For TCRbeta analysis, collaborators shipped samples in one of three forms: frozen whole blood, isolated PBMCs, or DNA extracted from either of those sample types. Trimming accounts for 4 bases at V and 1 base at J, while the number of junction bases matched to no gene is 2. Per the germline V gene, SGHRS is the CDR1 and YFSETQ is the CDR2. The CDR3 contains 15 residues, cysteine and phenylalanine counted. The sequence is cut down to CDR3 DNA, 45 bases in frame from base 1. This clone was seen just once. Its specific antigen is unknown. No quality values exist for individual bases; no much larger clone is one base distant.

The chain is encoded by TRBV5-1 joined to TRBJ2-1, with TRBD2 identical over 10 junction bases. The clonotype was recovered from a man aged 55 to 70 with acute or convalescent COVID-19. Source material: peripheral blood. The nucleotide sequence is given as TGCGCCAGCAGCCCTAGCGGGAGTTCCTACAATGAGCAGTTCTTC. The resulting protein is CASSPSGSSYNEQFF. Supplemented by the reference TRBV5-1 and TRBJ2-1 proteins around the CDR3, the complete variable domain is KAGVTQTPRYLIKTRGQQVTLSCSPISGHRSVSWYQQTPGQGLQFLFEYFSETQRNKGNFPGRFSGRQFSNSRSEMNVSTLELGDSALYLCASSPSGSSYNEQFFGPGTRLTVL.